What follows describes a single T cell receptor beta chain. Its target is unknown. Donors were nominally healthy when sampled, though unrecorded immune exposures were likely. The data are from a study of cytomegalovirus exposure and HLA in healthy donors. About the research overall: An analysis done earlier identified roughly 120 million unique TCR beta sequences from approximately 170 million T cells. Broader study findings: Most of the TCR beta V segments (in an earlier analysis) were productive either about 87% or about 30% of the time.

Amplification used 60 Vbeta primers and 13 Jbeta primers. TCRdb's copy holds only in-frame clones and misses some; the assay was immunoSEQ multiplex PCR. The sample data list some 200,000 clones. The ends lost 5 bases at V and 8 bases at J; junction bases unmatched: 11. The CDR3 is made up of 16 amino acids. Germline V lookup: CDR1 SGHAT, CDR2 FQNNGV. This receptor was taken from a man between 25 and 39 years old in good health and CMV-seronegative. This chain connects TRBV11-2 to TRBJ2-3, with 12 positions matching TRBD2. Sequencing was performed on PBMCs. CDR3 amino acids: CASSAQLAGGPRTQYF. In DNA form, the CDR3 reads TGTGCCAGCAGCGCCCAACTAGCGGGAGGTCCTCGTACGCAGTATTTT. The variable domain in full, completed from reference TRBV11-2 and TRBJ2-3, reads EAGVAQSPRYKIIEKRQSVAFWCNPISGHATLYWYQQILGQGPKLLIQFQNNGVVDDSQLPKDRFSAERLKGVDSTLKIQPAKLEDSAVYLCASSAQLAGGPRTQYFGPGTRLTVL.